The entry below describes one TCR beta chain. Excluded were patients having autoimmune disease history or systemic immunosuppression. The sample is drawn from a study of OX40 agonist ivuxolimab in advanced cancers. The wider study: At 0.01 to 10 mg/kg, ivuxolimab was administered intravenously to patients every 2 weeks.

Sequenced by immunoSEQ multiplex PCR; TCRdb stores in-frame clones only, minus some. The data show fewer than 20,000 clones, with about 81% seen just once and roughly 43% held by the top ten. Germline loops: CDR1 SGHRS, CDR2 YFSETQ. The CDR3 contains 15 residues. V gave up 7 bases and J gave up 0 bases, with 16 bases separating them. The V and J genes are TRBV5-1 and TRBJ1-1; D uncertain. The source of this sequence is an adult with an advanced solid tumor such as melanoma, head and neck, liver or kidney cancer. The sample was CD4+ or CD8+ T cells sorted from blood, taken in a trial of the OX40 agonist ivuxolimab. Written as DNA, the CDR3 is TGCGCCAGCTTTTCTGCCGACGGATTGAACACTGAAGCTTTCTTT. Its protein product is CASFSADGLNTEAFF.